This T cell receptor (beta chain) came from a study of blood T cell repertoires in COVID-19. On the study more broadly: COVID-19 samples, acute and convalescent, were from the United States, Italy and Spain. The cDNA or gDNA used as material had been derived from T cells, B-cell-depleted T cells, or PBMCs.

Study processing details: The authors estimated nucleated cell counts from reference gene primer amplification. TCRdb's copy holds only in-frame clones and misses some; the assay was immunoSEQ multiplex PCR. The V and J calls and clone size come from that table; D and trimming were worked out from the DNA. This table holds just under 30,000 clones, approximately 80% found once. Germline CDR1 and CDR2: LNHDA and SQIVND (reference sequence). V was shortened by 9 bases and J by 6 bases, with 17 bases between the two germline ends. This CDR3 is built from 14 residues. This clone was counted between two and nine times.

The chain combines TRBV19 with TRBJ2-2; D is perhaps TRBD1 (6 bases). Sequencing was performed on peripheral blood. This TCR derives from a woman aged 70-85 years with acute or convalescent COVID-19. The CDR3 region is CASTSGARAGELFF. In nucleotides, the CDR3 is TGTGCCAGCACATCAGGGGCTAGGGCCGGGGAGCTGTTTTTT. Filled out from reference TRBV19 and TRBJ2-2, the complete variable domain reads DGGITQSPKYLFRKEGQNVTLSCEQNLNHDAMYWYRQDPGQGLRLIYYSQIVNDFQKGDIAEGYSVSREKKESFPLTVTSAQKNPTAFYLCASTSGARAGELFFGEGSRLTVL.